This section outlines one T cell receptor beta chain sequence together with its context. Its antigen remains unknown. The PCR contained 60 Vbeta and 13 Jbeta primers. Methods used by the authors: Counted up in a later analysis, unique TCR beta chains came to some 80 million, with around 10 million shared. Profiled with immunoSEQ multiplex PCR; TCRdb holds only in-frame clones, not every one. V and J calls plus clone size are reproduced from that table; the DNA served to infer D and trimming. The data contain 90,000 to 120,000 clones, roughly 85% of them singletons. This sample stems from a study of cytomegalovirus exposure and HLA in healthy donors. Whole-study results and caveats: As was reported, the HLA-A and HLA-B alleles of most subjects were accurately predicted from TCR beta sequences.

The germline V and J ends were trimmed by 6 bases and 4 bases, with 9 bases remaining between them. In germline, CDR1 is MNHNY, CDR2 SVGAGI (reference sequence). The CDR3 contains 12 residues. The specimen was PBMCs. The sequence was collected from a woman between 35 and 50 years old in good health and CMV-seronegative. This chain joins TRBV6-6 and TRBJ1-2, with D tentatively TRBD1 (6 bases). The CDR3 coding sequence is TGTGCCAGCAGGGACAGTGTCTATGGCTACACCTTC. Translation: CASRDSVYGYTF.